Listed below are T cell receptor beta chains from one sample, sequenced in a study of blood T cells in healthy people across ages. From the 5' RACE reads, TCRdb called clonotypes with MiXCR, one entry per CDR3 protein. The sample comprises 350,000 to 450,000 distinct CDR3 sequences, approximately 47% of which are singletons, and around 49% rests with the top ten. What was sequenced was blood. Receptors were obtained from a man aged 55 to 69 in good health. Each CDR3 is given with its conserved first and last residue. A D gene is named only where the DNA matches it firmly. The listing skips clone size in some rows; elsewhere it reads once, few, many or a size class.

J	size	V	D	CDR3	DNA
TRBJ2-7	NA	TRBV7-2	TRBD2	CASSPRSSLAGGSREQYF	TGTGCCAGCAGCCCGAGGAGTAGTCTAGCGGGGGGTTCTCGCGAGCAGTACTTC
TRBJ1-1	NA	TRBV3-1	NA	CASSQARLPDTEAFF	TGTGCCAGCAGCCAAGCAAGGCTCCCGGACACTGAAGCTTTCTTT
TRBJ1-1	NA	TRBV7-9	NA	CATGRSMNTEAFF	TGTGCCACCGGGCGGTCCATGAACACTGAAGCTTTCTTT
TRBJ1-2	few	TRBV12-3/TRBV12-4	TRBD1	CASSLMGRGFLGYTF	TGTGCCAGCAGTTTGATGGGCAGGGGGTTCTTGGGCTACACCTTC
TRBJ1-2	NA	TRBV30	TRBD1	CAWSVQGGLNHGYTF	TGTGCCTGGAGTGTACAAGGGGGCCTAAATCATGGCTACACCTTC
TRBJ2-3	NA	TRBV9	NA	CASSPPVAQSTDTQYF	TGTGCCAGCAGCCCCCCCGTGGCGCAGAGCACAGATACGCAGTATTTT
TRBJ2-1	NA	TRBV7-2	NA	CASSPVNNEQFF	TGTGCCAGCAGCCCCGTAAACAATGAGCAGTTCTTC
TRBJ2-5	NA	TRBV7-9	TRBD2	CASSPPLTSGGQETQYF	TGTGCCAGCAGCCCGCCCTTAACTAGCGGGGGACAAGAGACCCAGTACTTC
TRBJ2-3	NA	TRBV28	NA	CASSTRGGVTDTQYF	TGTGCCAGCAGTACCAGGGGCGGGGTCACAGATACGCAGTATTTT
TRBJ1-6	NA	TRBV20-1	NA	CSARGGFGSPLHF	TGCAGTGCTAGAGGGGGTTTCGGCTCACCCCTCCACTTT
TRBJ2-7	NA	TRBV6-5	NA	CASSYSDAGAYEQYF	TGTGCCAGCAGTTACTCCGACGCCGGGGCCTACGAGCAGTACTTC
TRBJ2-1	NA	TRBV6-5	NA	CASSALNCAEQFF	TGTGCCAGCAGTGCGCTCAACTGCGCTGAGCAGTTCTTC
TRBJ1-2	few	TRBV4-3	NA	CASSQARSGVGYTF	TGCGCCAGCAGCCAAGCTCGGTCGGGGGTTGGCTACACCTTC
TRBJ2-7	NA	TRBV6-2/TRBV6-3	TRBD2	CASSLAGGKHEQYF	TGTGCCAGCAGTTTAGCGGGAGGGAAACACGAGCAGTACTTC
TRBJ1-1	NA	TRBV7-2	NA	CASSLMGRGNTEAFF	TGTGCCAGCAGCTTAATGGGGCGCGGTAACACTGAAGCTTTCTTT
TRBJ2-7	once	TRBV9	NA	CASSPLGAALEERYF	TGTGCCAGCAGCCCACTTGGGGCAGCCCTCGAGGAGCGGTACTTC
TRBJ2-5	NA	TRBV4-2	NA	CASSQEGGGKTQYF	TGTGCCAGCAGCCAAGAGGGGGGAGGAAAGACCCAGTACTTC
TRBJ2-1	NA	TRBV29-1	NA	CSGRTQGRNEQFF	TGCAGCGGGAGAACTCAGGGTAGGAATGAGCAGTTCTTC
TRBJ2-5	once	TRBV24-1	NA	CATSPPGGRGRNEQYF	TGTGCCACCAGTCCCCCTGGGGGGAGGGGGCGAAATGAGCAGTACTTC
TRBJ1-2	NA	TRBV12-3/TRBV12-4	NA	CASSFNPGGGGYTF	TGTGCCAGCAGTTTCAATCCTGGGGGAGGTGGCTACACCTTC
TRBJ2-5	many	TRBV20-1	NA	CSASPGPQETQYF	TGCAGTGCTTCACCCGGTCCTCAAGAGACCCAGTACTTC
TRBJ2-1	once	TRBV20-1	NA	CSASALLPGAQPYEQFF	TGCAGTGCTAGCGCGCTACTCCCCGGGGCTCAACCTTACGAGCAGTTCTTC